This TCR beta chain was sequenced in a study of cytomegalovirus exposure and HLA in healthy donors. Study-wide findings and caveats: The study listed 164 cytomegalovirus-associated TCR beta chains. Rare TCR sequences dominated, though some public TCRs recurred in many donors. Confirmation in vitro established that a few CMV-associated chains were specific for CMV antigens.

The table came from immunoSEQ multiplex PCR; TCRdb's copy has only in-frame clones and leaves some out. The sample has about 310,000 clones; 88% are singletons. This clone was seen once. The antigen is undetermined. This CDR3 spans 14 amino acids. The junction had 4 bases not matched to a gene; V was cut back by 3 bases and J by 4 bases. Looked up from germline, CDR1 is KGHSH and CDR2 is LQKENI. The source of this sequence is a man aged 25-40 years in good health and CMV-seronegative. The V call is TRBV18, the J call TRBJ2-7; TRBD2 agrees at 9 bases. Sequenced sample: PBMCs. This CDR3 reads CASSPGLAQYEQYF. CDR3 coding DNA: TGTGCCAGCTCACCGGGACTAGCTCAATACGAGCAGTACTTC.